This TCR beta chain was observed in a study of follicular helper T cells after annual influenza vaccination. Stated time point: 2014-2015 season, 7 days after vaccination. The germline V gene encodes CDR1 SGDLS and CDR2 YYNGEE. V lost 0 bases and J lost 4; bases outside the gene matches: 3. This CDR3 spans 14 amino acids. Sequencing used immunoSEQ multiplex PCR; TCRdb keeps in-frame clones, though not all of them. This table holds a few thousand clones, around 76% found once. This chain links TRBV9 with TRBJ2-7; 8 positions match TRBD1. The source is an adult who received the influenza vaccine. Sequencing was performed on CXCR5- memory CD4+ T cells sorted from blood, taken 7 days after influenza vaccination. The CDR3 region has the DNA TGTGCCAGCAGCGTAGACAGGGGGAATTACGAGCAGTACTTC. Amino acid sequence: CASSVDRGNYEQYF. Using reference TRBV9 and TRBJ2-7 for the parts outside the CDR3, the full variable domain is DSGVTQTPKHLITATGQRVTLRCSPRSGDLSVYWYQQSLDQGLQFLIQYYNGEERAKGNILERFSAQQFPDLHSELNLSSLELGDSALYFCASSVDRGNYEQYFGPGTRLTVT.